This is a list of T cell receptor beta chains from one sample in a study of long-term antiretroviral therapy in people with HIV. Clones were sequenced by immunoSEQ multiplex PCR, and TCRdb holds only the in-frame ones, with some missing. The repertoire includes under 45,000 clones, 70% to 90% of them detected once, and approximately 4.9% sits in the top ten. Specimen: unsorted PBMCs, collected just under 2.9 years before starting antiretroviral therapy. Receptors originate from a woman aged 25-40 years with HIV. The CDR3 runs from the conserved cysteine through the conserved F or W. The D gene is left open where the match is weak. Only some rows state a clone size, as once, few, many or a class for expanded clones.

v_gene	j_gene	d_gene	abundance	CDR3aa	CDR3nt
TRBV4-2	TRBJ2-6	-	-	CASSPREGTGDRVSTGANVLTF	TGTGCCAGCAGCCCGCGGGAGGGGACAGGCGACCGCGTATCGACTGGGGCCAACGTCCTGACTTTC
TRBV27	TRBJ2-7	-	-	CASGYEQYF	TGTGCCAGCGGCTACGAGCAGTACTTC
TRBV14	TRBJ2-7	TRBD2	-	CASSLSGDYEQYF	TGTGCCAGCAGCCTAAGCGGGGACTACGAGCAGTACTTC
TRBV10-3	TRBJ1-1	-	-	CAISESYAMNTEAFF	TGTGCCATCAGTGAGTCGTATGCTATGAACACTGAAGCTTTCTTT
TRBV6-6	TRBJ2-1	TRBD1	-	CASKTGIDNEQFF	TGTGCCAGCAAGACAGGGATCGACAATGAGCAGTTCTTC
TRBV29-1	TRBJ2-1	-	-	CSVVRVGNEQFF	TGCAGCGTTGTCAGGGTTGGCAATGAGCAGTTCTTC
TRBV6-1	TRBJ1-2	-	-	CASSEGVLGGYTF	TGTGCCAGCAGCGAGGGGGTGTTGGGTGGCTACACCTTC
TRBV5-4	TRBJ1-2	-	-	CASTQAQGIKGYTF	TGTGCCAGCACTCAAGCACAGGGAATTAAGGGCTACACCTTC
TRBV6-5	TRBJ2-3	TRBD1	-	CASSRDSQRDTQYF	TGTGCCAGCAGTCGGGACAGCCAAAGGGATACGCAGTATTTT
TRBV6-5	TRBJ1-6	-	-	CASSQTGNSPLHF	TGTGCCAGCAGTCAAACAGGGAATTCACCCCTCCACTTT
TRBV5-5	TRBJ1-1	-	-	CASSFDRSRTFF	TGTGCCAGCAGCTTTGACAGGTCGAGGACTTTCTTT
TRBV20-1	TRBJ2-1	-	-	CSAYTRDEQFF	TGCAGTGCTTACACACGGGATGAGCAGTTCTTC
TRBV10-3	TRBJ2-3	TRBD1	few	CAISWTGSTDTQYF	TGTGCCATCAGTTGGACAGGGAGCACAGATACGCAGTATTTT
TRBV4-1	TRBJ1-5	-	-	CASSQDQRAYSNQPQHF	TGCGCCAGCAGCCAAGATCAAAGGGCTTATAGCAATCAGCCCCAGCATTTT
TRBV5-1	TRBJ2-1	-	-	CASSLVSIGDEQFF	TGCGCCAGCAGCTTGGTGTCGATAGGGGATGAGCAGTTCTTC
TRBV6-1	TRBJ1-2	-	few	CASSDRALYGYTF	TGTGCCAGCAGTGATAGGGCCCTCTATGGCTACACCTTC
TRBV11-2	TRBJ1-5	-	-	CASSLGAGFNQPQHF	TGTGCCAGCAGCTTGGGGGCAGGCTTCAATCAGCCCCAGCATTTT
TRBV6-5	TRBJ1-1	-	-	CASTLDGNTEAFF	TGTGCCAGCACCCTGGACGGGAACACTGAAGCTTTCTTT
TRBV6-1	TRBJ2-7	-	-	CASLPAQTATYEQYF	TGTGCCAGCCTACCGGCCCAGACAGCAACCTACGAGCAGTACTTC
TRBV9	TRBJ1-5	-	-	CASSVDPSNQPQHF	TGTGCCAGCAGCGTAGATCCTAGCAATCAGCCCCAGCATTTT
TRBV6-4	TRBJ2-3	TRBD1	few	CASSLQGGTDTQYF	TGTGCCAGCAGTCTCCAGGGGGGCACAGATACGCAGTATTTT
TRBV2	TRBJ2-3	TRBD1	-	CATKGQGKGVDTQYF	TGTGCCACGAAGGGACAGGGAAAAGGTGTGGATACGCAGTATTTT
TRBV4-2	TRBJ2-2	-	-	CASSAWSGSSPGELFF	TGTGCCAGCAGCGCGTGGTCGGGTTCTAGTCCCGGGGAGCTGTTTTTT
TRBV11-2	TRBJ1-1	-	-	CASSLTRGEAFF	TGTGCCAGCAGCTTAACCAGGGGAGAAGCTTTCTTT
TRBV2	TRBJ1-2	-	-	CASTEANYGYTF	TGTGCCAGCACCGAGGCGAACTATGGCTACACCTTC
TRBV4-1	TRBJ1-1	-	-	CASNDPKRKIKAFF	TGCGCCAGCAACGACCCAAAAAGGAAGATAAAAGCTTTCTTT
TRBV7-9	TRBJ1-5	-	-	CASSPTGQLLSNQPQHF	TGTGCCAGCAGCCCCACCGGACAGTTATTAAGCAATCAGCCCCAGCATTTT
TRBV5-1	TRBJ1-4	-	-	CASSPGSTNEKLFF	TGCGCCAGCAGCCCAGGGTCAACTAATGAAAAACTGTTTTTT
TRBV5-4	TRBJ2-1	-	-	CASTSWGTIEQFF	TGTGCCAGCACCTCGTGGGGTACGATTGAGCAGTTCTTC
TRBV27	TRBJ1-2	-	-	CASSSLTPANTYGYTF	TGTGCCAGCAGTTCCCTAACCCCCGCTAACACCTATGGCTACACCTTC
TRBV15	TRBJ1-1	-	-	CATSRDGSGLGEAFF	TGTGCCACCAGCAGAGATGGGAGTGGGTTGGGGGAAGCTTTCTTT
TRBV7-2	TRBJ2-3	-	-	CASSRSRDTQYF	TGTGCCAGCAGCCGGTCCCGAGATACGCAGTATTTT
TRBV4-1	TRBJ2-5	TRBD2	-	CASSRGGLETQYF	TGCGCCAGCAGCCGCGGGGGGCTGGAGACCCAGTACTTC
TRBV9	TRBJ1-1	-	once	CASSVEANTEAFF	TGTGCCAGCAGCGTCGAGGCGAACACTGAAGCTTTCTTT
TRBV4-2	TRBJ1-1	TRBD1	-	CASSFGTADEAFF	TGTGCCAGCAGCTTCGGGACAGCGGATGAAGCTTTCTTT
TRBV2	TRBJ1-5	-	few	CASRRGNQPQHF	TGTGCCAGCAGGAGAGGGAATCAGCCCCAGCATTTT
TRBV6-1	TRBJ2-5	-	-	CASSESRLIQETQYF	TGTGCCAGCAGTGAAAGTCGGCTGATCCAAGAGACCCAGTACTTC
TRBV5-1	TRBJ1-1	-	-	CASSLGTANTEAFF	TGCGCCAGCAGCTTGGGGACGGCGAACACTGAAGCTTTCTTT
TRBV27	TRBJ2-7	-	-	CASSQGSSYEQYF	TGTGCCAGCAGCCAGGGCAGCTCCTACGAGCAGTACTTC
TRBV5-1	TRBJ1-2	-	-	CASSFGGDIDYGYTF	TGCGCCAGCAGCTTCGGGGGGGATATTGACTATGGCTACACCTTC
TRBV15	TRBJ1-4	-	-	CATSMGAATNEKLFF	TGTGCCACCAGCATGGGGGCCGCAACTAATGAAAAACTGTTTTTT
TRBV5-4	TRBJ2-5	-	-	CASSLMGALRETQYF	TGTGCCAGCAGCTTGATGGGGGCCCTACGGGAGACCCAGTACTTC
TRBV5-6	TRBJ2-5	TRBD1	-	CASSLRPGGRETQYF	TGTGCCAGCAGCTTGAGGCCAGGGGGCCGGGAGACCCAGTACTTC
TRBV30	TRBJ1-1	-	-	CAWSVSRQNTEAFF	TGTGCCTGGAGTGTATCCAGGCAGAACACTGAAGCTTTCTTT